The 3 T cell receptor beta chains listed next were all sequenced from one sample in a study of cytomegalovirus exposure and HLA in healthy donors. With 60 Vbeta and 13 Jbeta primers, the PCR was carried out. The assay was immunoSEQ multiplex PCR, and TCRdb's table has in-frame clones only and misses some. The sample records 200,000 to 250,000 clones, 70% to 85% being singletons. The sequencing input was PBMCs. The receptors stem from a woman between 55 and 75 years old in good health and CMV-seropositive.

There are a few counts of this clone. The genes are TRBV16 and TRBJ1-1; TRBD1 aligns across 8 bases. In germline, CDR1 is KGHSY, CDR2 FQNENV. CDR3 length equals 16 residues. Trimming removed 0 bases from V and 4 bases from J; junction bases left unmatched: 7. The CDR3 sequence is CASSQSLSGTGTEAFF. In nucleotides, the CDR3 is TGTGCCAGCAGCCAATCGCTCTCCGGGACAGGCACTGAAGCTTTCTTT.

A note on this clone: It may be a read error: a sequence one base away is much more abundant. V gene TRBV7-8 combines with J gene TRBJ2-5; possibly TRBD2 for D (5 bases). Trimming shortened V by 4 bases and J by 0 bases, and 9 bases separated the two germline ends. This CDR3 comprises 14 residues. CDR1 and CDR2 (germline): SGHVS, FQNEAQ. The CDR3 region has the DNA TGTGCCAGCAGCTCCCAGGACTACCAAGAGACCCAGTACTTC. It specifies CASSSQDYQETQYF.

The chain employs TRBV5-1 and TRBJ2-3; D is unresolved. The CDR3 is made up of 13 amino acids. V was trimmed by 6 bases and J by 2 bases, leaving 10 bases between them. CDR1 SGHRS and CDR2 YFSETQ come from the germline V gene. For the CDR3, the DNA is TGCGCCAGCAAGACTGGCGCCACAGATACGCAGTATTTT. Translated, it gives CASKTGATDTQYF.